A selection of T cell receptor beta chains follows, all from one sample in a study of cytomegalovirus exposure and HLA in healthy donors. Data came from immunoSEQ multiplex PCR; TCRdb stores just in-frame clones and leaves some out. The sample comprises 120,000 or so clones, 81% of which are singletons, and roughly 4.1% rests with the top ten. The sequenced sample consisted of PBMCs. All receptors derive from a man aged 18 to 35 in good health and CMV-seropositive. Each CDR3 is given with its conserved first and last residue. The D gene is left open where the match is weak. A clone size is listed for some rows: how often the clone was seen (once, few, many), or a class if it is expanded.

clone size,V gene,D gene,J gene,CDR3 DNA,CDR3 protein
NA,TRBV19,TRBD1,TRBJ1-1,TGTGCCAGTAGTATGGAGTCAGGGGGAGATTGGGGCACTGAAGCTTTCTTT,CASSMESGGDWGTEAFF
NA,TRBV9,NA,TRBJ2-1,TGTGCCAGCAGCGGGTTGAACAGGGTCGGTGAGCAGTTCTTC,CASSGLNRVGEQFF
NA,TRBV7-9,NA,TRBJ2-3,TGTGCCAGCAGCTTACCTATAGAAGATACGCAGTATTTT,CASSLPIEDTQYF
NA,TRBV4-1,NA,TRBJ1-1,TGCGCCAGCAGCCCAGATAAAATGGGAGTTACTATGAACACTGAAGCTTTCTTT,CASSPDKMGVTMNTEAFF
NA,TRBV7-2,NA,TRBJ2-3,TGTGCCAGCAGCCCCGGACCGGGGGAGGCAAATACGCAGTATTTT,CASSPGPGEANTQYF
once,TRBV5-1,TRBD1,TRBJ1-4,TGCGCCAGCAGCTCAATTGGACAGGAAAATGAAAAACTGTTTTTT,CASSSIGQENEKLFF
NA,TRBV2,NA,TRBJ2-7,TGTGCCAGCAGCATTCCGCCAGGGGCCTACGAGCAGTACTTC,CASSIPPGAYEQYF
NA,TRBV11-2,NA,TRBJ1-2,TGTGCCAGCAGCTTAGGCCACGACCGGGGATCTAACTATGGCTACACCTTC,CASSLGHDRGSNYGYTF
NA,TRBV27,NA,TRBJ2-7,TGTGCCAGCAGTTTAAACGCCGGGAGCTCCTACGAGCAGTACTTC,CASSLNAGSSYEQYF
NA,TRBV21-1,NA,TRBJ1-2,TGTGCCAGCAGCTATAGGCAGGGGGCTAACTATGGCTACACCTTC,CASSYRQGANYGYTF
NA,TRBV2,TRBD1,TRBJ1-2,TGTGCCAGCAGGCCGGGACAGGGGGCGTATGGCTACACCTTC,CASRPGQGAYGYTF
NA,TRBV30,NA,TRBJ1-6,TGTGCCTGGAGTGTACCCACAGGGTTTGGTTCACCCCTCCACTTT,CAWSVPTGFGSPLHF
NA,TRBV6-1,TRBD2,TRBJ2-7,TGTGCCAGCAGTGTTGCGGGAGGGGGCTACGAGCAGTACTTC,CASSVAGGGYEQYF
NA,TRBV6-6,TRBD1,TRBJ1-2,TGTGCCAGCAGGGCCCCCCAGACAGGGGCGGGTGGCTACACCTTC,CASRAPQTGAGGYTF
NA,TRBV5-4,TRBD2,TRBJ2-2,TGTGCCAGCAGCTTAGGGCCTAGCGGGAGGGCCCGTAACACCGGGGAGCTGTTTTTT,CASSLGPSGRARNTGELFF
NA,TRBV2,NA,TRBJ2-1,TGTGCCAGCAGTGAAGCGACAAGTCTTCAGGGGCAGTTCTTC,CASSEATSLQGQFF
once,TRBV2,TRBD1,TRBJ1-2,TGTGCCAGCAGTCGGGACAGTAACTATGGCTACACCTTC,CASSRDSNYGYTF
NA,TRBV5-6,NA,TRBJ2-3,TGTGCCAGCAGCTCCCTAGACACAGATACGCAGTATTTT,CASSSLDTDTQYF
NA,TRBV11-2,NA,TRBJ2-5,TGTGCCAGCAGCTTAGGGGTGGCGGCCCAGTACTTC,CASSLGVAAQYF
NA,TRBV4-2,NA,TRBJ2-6,TGTGCCAGCAGCCCTTCTGGGGCCAACGTCCTGACTTTC,CASSPSGANVLTF
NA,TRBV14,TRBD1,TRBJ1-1,TGTGCCAGCAGCCCTGGACAGGGGAACACTGAAGCTTTCTTT,CASSPGQGNTEAFF
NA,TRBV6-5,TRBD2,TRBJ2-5,TGTGCCAGCAGTTACTTTTCAGCGGGAGTAGAGGAGACCCAGTACTTC,CASSYFSAGVEETQYF
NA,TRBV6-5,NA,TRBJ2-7,TGTGCCAGCAGTTTCTACGGCAGGACCTACGAGCAGTACTTC,CASSFYGRTYEQYF
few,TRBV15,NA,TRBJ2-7,TGTGCCACCAGCCAACACATGGGGGGCTCCTACGAGCAGTACTTC,CATSQHMGGSYEQYF
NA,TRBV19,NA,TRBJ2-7,TGTGCCAGTAGTATAGGACTAGGAAACGAGCAGTACTTC,CASSIGLGNEQYF
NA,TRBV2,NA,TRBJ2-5,TGTGCCAGCAACCGACTTAGCGGCCAAGAGACCCAGTACTTC,CASNRLSGQETQYF
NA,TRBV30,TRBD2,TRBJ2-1,TGTGCCTGGAATAAGGCTAGCGGGAGACCCTACAATGAGCAGTTCTTC,CAWNKASGRPYNEQFF
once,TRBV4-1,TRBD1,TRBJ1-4,TGCGCCAGCAGGGGGTACAGGGGGCCTCAGTTCCGGGAAAAACTGTTTTTT,CASRGYRGPQFREKLFF
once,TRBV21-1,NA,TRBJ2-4,TGTGCCAGCAGCAAAGCAAAGACAGCGAATCAAAAGCTAGCCAAAAACATTCAGTACTTC,CASSKAKTANQKLAKNIQYF
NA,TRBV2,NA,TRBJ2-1,TGTGCCAGCACCGAAGTGGGGGGGCCCACTGAGCAGTTCTTC,CASTEVGGPTEQFF
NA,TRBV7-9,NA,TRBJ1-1,TGTGCCAGCAGCTCCACTATCCAGAACACTGAAGCTTTCTTT,CASSSTIQNTEAFF
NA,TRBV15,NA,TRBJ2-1,TGTGCCACCAGCAGAGATCTCGGTATCGGGGGTGAGCAGTTCTTC,CATSRDLGIGGEQFF
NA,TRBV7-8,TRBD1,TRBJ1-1,TGTGCCAGCAGCCCAGGGGGGAAAGCTTTCTTT,CASSPGGKAFF
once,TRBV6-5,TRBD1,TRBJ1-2,TGTGCCAGCAGTTTTGCCGGGACAGGGGCCAACTATGGCTACACCTTC,CASSFAGTGANYGYTF
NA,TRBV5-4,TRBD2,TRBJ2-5,TGTGCCAGCAGCTCAGGATCTAGCGGCCAAGAGACCCAGTACTTC,CASSSGSSGQETQYF
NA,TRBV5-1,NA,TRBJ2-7,TGCGCCAGCAGCTTGGTTCCGTCGTCGCTGCTCCTACGAGAGCAGTACTTC,CASSLVPSSLLLREQYF
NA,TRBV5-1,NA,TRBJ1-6,TGCGCCAGCAGCTTGGGGTACCAGGGGCAGGAATATAATTCACCCCTCCACTTT,CASSLGYQGQEYNSPLHF
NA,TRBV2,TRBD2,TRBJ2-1,TGTGCCAGCAGCGGAGGGACTAGCGGATTCAATGAGCAGTTCTTC,CASSGGTSGFNEQFF
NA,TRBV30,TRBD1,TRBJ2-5,TGTGCCTGGAGACCAGGGACAGGGGGCAGAGAGACCCAGTACTTC,CAWRPGTGGRETQYF
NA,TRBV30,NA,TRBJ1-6,TGTGCCTGGATGTCCGGGAACAATTCACCCCTCCACTTT,CAWMSGNNSPLHF
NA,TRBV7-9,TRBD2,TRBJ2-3,TGTGCCAGCAGCCTGACTAGCGGGAGGGGCACAGATACGCAGTATTTT,CASSLTSGRGTDTQYF
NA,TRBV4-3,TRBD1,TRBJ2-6,TGCGCCAGCAGCCAAGATCGGGTTTATACAGGGGGATTTCCTGGGGCCAACGTCCTGACTTTC,CASSQDRVYTGGFPGANVLTF
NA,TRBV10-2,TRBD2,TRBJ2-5,TGCGCCAGCTCGGCGGGGGGGAGAGAGACCCAGTACTTC,CASSAGGRETQYF
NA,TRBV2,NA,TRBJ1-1,TGTGCCAGCAGCGCCACTAACAAGAACACTGAAGCTTTCTTT,CASSATNKNTEAFF
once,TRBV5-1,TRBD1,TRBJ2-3,TGCGCCAGCAGCTTGAGGGGTCCCGGGACAGGGGGCAAATCAGATACGCAGTATTTT,CASSLRGPGTGGKSDTQYF
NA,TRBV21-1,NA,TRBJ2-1,TGTGCCAGCAGGAGAGGGGGTACCTACAATGAGCAGTTCTTC,CASRRGGTYNEQFF
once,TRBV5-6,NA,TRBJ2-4,TGTGCCAGCAGCTTCTTTAACAGGGACCGAAACATTCAGTACTTC,CASSFFNRDRNIQYF
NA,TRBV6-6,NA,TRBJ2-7,TGTGCCAGCAGTTACTCTAGGGGCTTAAACTCCTACGAGCAGTACTTC,CASSYSRGLNSYEQYF
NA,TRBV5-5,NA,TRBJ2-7,TGTGCCAGCAGCTTGGGCAGGGTCTCGTACTTC,CASSLGRVSYF
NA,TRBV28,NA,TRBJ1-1,TGTGCCAGCAGTCGCATCCGGTTCCCGAACACTGAAGCTTTCTTT,CASSRIRFPNTEAFF
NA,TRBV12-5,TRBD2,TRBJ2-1,TGTGCTAGTGGTTTGGTAAAGCGCTCTAGCGGGGGTACCTACAATGAGCAGTTCTTC,CASGLVKRSSGGTYNEQFF